This paragraph covers one TCR beta chain sequence. What it binds is unknown. This record belongs to a study of T-cell reconstitution after alpha-beta-depleted transplantation in children. Molecular barcoding with unique molecular identifiers was used for the TCRbeta library. TCRdb itself ran the PCR reads through MiXCR, one entry per CDR3 protein. The sample contains about 540,000 distinct CDR3 sequences, 25% to 30% of which appear only once. The CDR3 contains 13 residues. From germline, CDR1 is MNHEY and CDR2 SMNVEV (reference sequence). The V end lost 8 bases, the J end lost 9 bases, and 17 bases lay between the germline ends. General observations from the study: The authors attributed T-cell counts and diversity one year after transplant mostly to newly produced T cells.

This rearrangement joins TRBV27 to TRBJ2-1, with a tentative D call TRBD2 (5 bases). The TCR originated in a boy less than two years old with Wiskott-Aldrich syndrome, due to receive a stem cell transplant. This specimen consisted of PBMCs, obtained before TCRalphabeta/CD19-depleted stem cell transplant. The DNA for the CDR3 is TGTGCCAGCGGAGGCCTCAGGAGCAGTGAGCAGTTCTTC. This codes for CASGGLRSSEQFF.